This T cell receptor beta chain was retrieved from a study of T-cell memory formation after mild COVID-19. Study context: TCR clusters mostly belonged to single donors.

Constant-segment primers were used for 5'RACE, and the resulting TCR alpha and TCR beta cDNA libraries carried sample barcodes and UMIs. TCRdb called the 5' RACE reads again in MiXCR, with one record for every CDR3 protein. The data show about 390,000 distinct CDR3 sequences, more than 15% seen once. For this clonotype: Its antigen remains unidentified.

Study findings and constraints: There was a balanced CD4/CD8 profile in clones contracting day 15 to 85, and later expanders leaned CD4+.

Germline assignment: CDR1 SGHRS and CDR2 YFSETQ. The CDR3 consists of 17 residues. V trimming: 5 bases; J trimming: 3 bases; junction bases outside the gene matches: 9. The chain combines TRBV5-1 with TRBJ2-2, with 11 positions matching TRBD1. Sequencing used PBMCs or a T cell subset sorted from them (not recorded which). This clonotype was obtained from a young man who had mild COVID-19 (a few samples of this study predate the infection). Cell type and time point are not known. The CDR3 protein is CASRWFPGQGDTGELFF. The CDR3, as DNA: TGCGCCAGCAGGTGGTTTCCGGGACAGGGGGACACCGGGGAGCTGTTTTTT.